The 2 T cell receptor beta chains below were found in one sample sequenced in a study of beta chain features in type 1 diabetes. For these TCRs, the target antigens are not known. The entirety of the isolated RNA underwent reverse transcription, so expressed TCRB transcripts were sequenced. TCRdb keeps only in-frame clones here, not all; method: immunoSEQ multiplex PCR. The data contain 25,000 to 30,000 clones, 45% to 65% of them singletons. Whole-study results and caveats: TCRB CDR3 length was moderately but significantly reduced in all four CD4+ subsets of Type 1 diabetes patients.

Sequencing input: Tregs from blood. Every receptor here comes from a woman younger than 30 with type 1 diabetes.

This rearrangement joins TRBV7-9 to TRBJ1-1; 9 bases agree with TRBD1. The J segment lost 5 bases and the V segment lost 5 bases, leaving 9 bases of the junction unmatched. CDR1 is SEHNR and CDR2 is FQNEAQ in the germline V gene (reference sequence). The CDR3 is 15 amino acids. The CDR3 is CASSRRDRAGTEAFF. CDR3 in DNA: TGTGCCAGCAGCCGACGGGACAGGGCGGGGACTGAAGCTTTCTTT.

This clone was recorded only once. The J gene is TRBJ2-1, the V gene TRBV18, with a tentative D call TRBD1 (5 bases). Germline CDR1 KGHSH, CDR2 LQKENI. V gave up 2 bases and J gave up 7 bases, with 12 bases separating them. The CDR3 totals 14 residues. CDR3 bases: TGTGCCAGCTCACCAGGGGCCCCTAGAAATGAGCAGTTCTTC. Protein product: CASSPGAPRNEQFF.